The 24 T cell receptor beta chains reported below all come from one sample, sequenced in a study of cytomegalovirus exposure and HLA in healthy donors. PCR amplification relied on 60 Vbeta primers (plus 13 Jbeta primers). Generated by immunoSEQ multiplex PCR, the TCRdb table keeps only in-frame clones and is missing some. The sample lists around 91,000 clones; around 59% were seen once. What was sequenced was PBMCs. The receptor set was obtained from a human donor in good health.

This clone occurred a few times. CDR3 coding DNA: TGCGCCAGCAGCGGGCCCCGGACAGATAGCATGAACACTGAAGCTTTCTTT. Its translation is CASSGPRTDSMNTEAFF. This rearrangement joins TRBV5-1 to TRBJ1-1; weak D call: TRBD1 (6 bases). Germline values: CDR1 SGHRS, CDR2 YFSETQ. This CDR3 region has 17 residues. The V and J ends lost 4 bases and 0 bases respectively, with 19 bases between them.

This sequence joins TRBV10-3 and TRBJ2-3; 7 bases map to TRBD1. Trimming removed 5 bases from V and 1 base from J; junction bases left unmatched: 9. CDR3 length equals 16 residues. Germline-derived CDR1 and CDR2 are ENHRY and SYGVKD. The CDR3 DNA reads TGTGCCATCAGTTCACTCAGGGGGTCTGGCACAGATACGCAGTATTTT. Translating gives CAISSLRGSGTDTQYF.

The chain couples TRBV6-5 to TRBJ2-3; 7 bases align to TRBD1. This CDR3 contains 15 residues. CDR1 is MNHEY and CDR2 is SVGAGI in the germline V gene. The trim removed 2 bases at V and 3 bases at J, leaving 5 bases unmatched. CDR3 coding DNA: TGTGCCAGCAGTTACCTACAGGGGTTGACAGATACGCAGTATTTT. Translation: CASSYLQGLTDTQYF.

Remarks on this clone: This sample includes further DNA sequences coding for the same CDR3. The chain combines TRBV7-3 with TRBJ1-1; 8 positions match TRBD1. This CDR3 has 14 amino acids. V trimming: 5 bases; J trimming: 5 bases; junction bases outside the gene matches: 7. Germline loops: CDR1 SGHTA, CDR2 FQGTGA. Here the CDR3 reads CASSPQGAVTEAFF. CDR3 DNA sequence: TGTGCCAGCAGCCCTCAGGGGGCCGTTACTGAAGCTTTCTTT.

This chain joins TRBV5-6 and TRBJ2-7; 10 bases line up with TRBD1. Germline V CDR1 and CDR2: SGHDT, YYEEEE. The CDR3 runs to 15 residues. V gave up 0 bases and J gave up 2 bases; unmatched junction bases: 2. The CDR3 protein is CASSLETGGPYEQYF. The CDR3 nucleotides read TGTGCCAGCAGCTTGGAGACAGGGGGCCCCTACGAGCAGTACTTC.

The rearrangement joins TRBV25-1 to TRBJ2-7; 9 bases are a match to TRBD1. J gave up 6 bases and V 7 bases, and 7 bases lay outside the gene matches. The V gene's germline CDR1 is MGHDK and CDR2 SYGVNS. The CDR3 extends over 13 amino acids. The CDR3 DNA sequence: TGTGCCAGCAAGGGGACAGGGCCGGTCGAGCAGTACTTC. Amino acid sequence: CASKGTGPVEQYF.

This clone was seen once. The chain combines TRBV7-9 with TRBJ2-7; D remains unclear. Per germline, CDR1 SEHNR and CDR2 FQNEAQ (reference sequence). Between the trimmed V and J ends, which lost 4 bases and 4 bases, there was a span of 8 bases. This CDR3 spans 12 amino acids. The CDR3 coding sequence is TGTGCCAGCAGCTCGCCAGGTTACGAGCAGTACTTC. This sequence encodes CASSSPGYEQYF.

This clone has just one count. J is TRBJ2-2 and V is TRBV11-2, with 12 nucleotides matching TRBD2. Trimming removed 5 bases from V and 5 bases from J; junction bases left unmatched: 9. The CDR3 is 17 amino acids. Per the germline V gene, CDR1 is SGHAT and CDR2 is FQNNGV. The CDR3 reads CASSNRLAGGITGELFF. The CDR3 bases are TGTGCCAGCAGCAATCGGCTAGCGGGGGGGATAACCGGGGAGCTGTTTTTT.

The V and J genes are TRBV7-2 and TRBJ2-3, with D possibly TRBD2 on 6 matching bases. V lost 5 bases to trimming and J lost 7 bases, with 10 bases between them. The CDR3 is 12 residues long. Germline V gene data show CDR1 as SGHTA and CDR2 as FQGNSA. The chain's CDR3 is CASSEGLNTQYF. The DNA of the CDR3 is TGTGCCAGCAGCGAGGGACTTAATACGCAGTATTTT.

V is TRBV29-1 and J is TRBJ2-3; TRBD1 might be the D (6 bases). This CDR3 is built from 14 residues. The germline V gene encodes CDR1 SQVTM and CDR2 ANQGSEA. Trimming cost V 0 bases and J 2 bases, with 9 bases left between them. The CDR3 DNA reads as TGCAGCGTTGAAGATCGGGACAACACAGATACGCAGTATTTT. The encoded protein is CSVEDRDNTDTQYF.

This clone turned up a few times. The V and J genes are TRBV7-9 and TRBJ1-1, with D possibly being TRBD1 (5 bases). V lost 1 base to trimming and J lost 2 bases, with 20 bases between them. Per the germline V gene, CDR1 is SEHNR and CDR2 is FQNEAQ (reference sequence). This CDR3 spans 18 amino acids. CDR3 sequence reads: CASSLVLGQADRNTEAFF. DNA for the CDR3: TGTGCCAGCAGCTTAGTTTTGGGGCAGGCCGACCGTAACACTGAAGCTTTCTTT. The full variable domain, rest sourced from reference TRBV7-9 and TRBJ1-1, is DTGVSQNPRHKITKRGQNVTFRCDPISEHNRLYWYRQTLGQGPEFLTYFQNEAQLEKSRLLSDRFSAERPKGSFSTLEIQRTEQGDSAMYLCASSLVLGQADRNTEAFFGQGTRLTVV.

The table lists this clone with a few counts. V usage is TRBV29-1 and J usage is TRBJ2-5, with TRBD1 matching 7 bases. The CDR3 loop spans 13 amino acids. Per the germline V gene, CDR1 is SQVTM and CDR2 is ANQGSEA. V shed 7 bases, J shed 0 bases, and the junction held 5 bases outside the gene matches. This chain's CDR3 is CSAGQQYQETQYF. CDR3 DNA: TGCAGCGCGGGACAGCAGTACCAAGAGACCCAGTACTTC. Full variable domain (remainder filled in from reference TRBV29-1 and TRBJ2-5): SAVISQKPSRDICQRGTSLTIQCQVDSQVTMMFWYRQQPGQSLTLIATANQGSEATYESGFVIDKFPISRPNLTFSTLTVSNMSPEDSSIYLCSAGQQYQETQYFGPGTRLLVL.

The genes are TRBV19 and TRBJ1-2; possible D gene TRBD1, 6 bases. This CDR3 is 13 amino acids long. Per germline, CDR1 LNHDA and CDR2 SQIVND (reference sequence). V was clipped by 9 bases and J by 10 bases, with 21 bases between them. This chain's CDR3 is CASQGTPMGNYTF. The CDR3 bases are TGTGCCAGCCAGGGGACCCCGATGGGGAACTACACCTTC. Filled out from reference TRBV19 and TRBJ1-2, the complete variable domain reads DGGITQSPKYLFRKEGQNVTLSCEQNLNHDAMYWYRQDPGQGLRLIYYSQIVNDFQKGDIAEGYSVSREKKESFPLTVTSAQKNPTAFYLCASQGTPMGNYTFGSGTRLTVV.

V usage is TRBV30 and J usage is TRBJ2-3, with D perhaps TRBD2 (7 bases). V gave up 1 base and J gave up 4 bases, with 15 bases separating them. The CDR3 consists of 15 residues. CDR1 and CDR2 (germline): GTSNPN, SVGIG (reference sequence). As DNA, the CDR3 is TGTGCCTGGAGTGAGGGGGACTACCGGGCAGATACGCAGTATTTT. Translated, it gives CAWSEGDYRADTQYF.

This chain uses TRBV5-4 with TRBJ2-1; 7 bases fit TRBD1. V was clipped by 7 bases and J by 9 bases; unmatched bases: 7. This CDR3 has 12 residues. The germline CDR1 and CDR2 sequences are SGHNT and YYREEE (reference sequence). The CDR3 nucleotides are TGTGCCAGCTCGACAGGGTCCCCTGAGCAGTTCTTC. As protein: CASSTGSPEQFF.

In nucleotides, the CDR3 is TGTGCCAGTAGGTCCACGGGACAGGGCCATGGCTACACCTTC. It is translated as CASRSTGQGHGYTF. The chain uses TRBV19 and TRBJ1-2; 9 nucleotides agree with TRBD1. Trimming cost V 6 bases and J 6 bases; bases outside gene matches: 8. This CDR3 region has 14 residues. Per the germline V gene, CDR1 is LNHDA and CDR2 is SQIVND (reference sequence).

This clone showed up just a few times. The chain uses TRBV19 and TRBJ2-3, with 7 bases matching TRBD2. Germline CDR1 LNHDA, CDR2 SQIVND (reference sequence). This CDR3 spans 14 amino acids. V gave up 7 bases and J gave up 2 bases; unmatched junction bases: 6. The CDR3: CASTSGIYTDTQYF. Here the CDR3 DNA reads TGTGCCAGTACCAGCGGGATTTACACAGATACGCAGTATTTT.

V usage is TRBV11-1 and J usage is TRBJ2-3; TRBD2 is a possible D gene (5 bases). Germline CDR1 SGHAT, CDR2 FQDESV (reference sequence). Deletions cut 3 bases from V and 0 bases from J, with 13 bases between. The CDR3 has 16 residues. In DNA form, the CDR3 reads TGTGCCAGCAGCTTGCGGCTTAGCGCTAGCACAGATACGCAGTATTTT. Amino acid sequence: CASSLRLSASTDTQYF.

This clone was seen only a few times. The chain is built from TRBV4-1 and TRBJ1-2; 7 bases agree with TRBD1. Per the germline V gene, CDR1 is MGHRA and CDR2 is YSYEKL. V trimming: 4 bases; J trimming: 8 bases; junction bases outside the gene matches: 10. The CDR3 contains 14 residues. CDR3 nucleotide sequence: TGCGCCAGCAGCCGACTAGGGGGCCCGCGCGGCTACACCTTC. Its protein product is CASSRLGGPRGYTF.

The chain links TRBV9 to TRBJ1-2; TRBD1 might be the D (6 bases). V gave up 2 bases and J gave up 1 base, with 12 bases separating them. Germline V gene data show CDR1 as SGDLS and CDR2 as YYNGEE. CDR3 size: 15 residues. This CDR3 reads CASSVNRDSNYGYTF. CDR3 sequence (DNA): TGTGCCAGCAGCGTCAACAGGGATAGTAACTATGGCTACACCTTC.

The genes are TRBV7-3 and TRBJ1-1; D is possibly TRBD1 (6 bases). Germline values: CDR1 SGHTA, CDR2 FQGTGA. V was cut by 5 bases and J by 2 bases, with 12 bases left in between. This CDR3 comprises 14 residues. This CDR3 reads CASSLRRGNTEAFF. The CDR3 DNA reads TGTGCCAGCAGCCTTCGCAGGGGTAACACTGAAGCTTTCTTT.

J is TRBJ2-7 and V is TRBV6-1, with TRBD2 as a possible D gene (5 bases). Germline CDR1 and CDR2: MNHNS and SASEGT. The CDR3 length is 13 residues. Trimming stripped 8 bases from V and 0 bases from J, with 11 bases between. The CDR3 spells CASGESVSYEQYF. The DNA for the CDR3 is TGTGCCAGCGGGGAGTCTGTCTCCTACGAGCAGTACTTC.

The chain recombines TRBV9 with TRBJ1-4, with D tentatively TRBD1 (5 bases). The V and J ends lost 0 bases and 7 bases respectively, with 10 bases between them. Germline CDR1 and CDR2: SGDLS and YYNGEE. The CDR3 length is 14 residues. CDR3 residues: CASSVGGVGEKLFF. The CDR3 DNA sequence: TGTGCCAGCAGCGTAGGGGGGGTAGGTGAAAAACTGTTTTTT.

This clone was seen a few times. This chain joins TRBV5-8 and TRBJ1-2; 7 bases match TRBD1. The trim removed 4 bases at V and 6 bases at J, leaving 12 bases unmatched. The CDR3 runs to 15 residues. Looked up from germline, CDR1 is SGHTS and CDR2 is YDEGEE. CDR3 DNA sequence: TGTGCCAGCAGCCTGCCAACAGGGGAAGGGAATGGCTACACCTTC. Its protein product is CASSLPTGEGNGYTF.